The clone carrying this TCR beta chain appeared a few times. What it binds is not known. Expressed TCRB transcripts got sequenced, as all isolated RNA was reverse transcribed. Method: immunoSEQ multiplex PCR; TCRdb's copy keeps in-frame clones and lacks some. The sample has about 930,000 clones; 17% are singletons. V shed 6 bases, J shed 3 bases, and the junction held 10 bases outside the gene matches. The CDR3 has 15 residues. Germline V gene data show CDR1 as MDHEN and CDR2 as SYDVKM. This sample stems from a study of beta chain features in type 1 diabetes. Overall study context: Sorted cells numbering around 110,000,000 were examined across all samples.

CD4+ cells of the naive, central memory, regulatory and stem cell-like memory types were sorted via CD45RO/CCR7/CD25/CD127/CD95/CD27. Study conclusions and caveats: Patients' naive, central memory and Treg TCRB repertoires seemed closer to one another than those of healthy donors.

The rearrangement links TRBV28 to TRBJ2-7; 8 bases align to TRBD2. The sample comprised naive CD4+ T cells from blood. The TCR sequence derives from a woman aged 18-29 years in good health. CDR3 sequence reads: CASSYQPGLGYEQYF. The CDR3 DNA is TGTGCCAGCAGCTACCAACCGGGACTAGGCTACGAGCAGTACTTC.